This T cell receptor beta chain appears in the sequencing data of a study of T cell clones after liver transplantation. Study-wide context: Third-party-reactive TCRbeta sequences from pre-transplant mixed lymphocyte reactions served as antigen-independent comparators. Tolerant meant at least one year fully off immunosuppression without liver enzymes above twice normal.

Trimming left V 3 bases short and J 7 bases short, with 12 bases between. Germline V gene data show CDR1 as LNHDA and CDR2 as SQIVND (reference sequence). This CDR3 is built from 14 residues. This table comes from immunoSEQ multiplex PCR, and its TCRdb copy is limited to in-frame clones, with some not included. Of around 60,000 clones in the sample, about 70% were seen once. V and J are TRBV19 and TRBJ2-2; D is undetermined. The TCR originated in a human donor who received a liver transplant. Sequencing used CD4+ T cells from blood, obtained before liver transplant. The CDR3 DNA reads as TGTGCCAGTAGTATCCAAAGCTTCGGCGGGGAGCTGTTTTTT. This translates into CASSIQSFGGELFF.